The 2 T cell receptor beta chains presented below share a single source sample, sequenced in a study of T cells in Graves' hyperthyroidism and ophthalmopathy. TCR beta CDR3 sequences were amplified from RNA transcripts. The TCR CDR3 was amplified in a first-round RT-PCR using the HTBI primer set. MiXCR, applied by TCRdb to the multiplex PCR reads, yields one record per CDR3 protein. The sample contains fewer than 700,000 distinct CDR3 sequences, around 16% of which appear only once. Sequencing input: blood. Every receptor here comes from a woman aged 25 to 39 with Graves' hyperthyroidism.

This chain joins TRBV28 and TRBJ1-2; the D is unclear. The length of the CDR3 is 14 residues. Germline V gives CDR1 MDHEN, CDR2 SYDVKM. V was trimmed by 5 bases and J by 4 bases, leaving 14 bases between them. DNA of the CDR3: TGTGCCAGCAGTCCTCACGGTGCTTTCTATGGCTACACCTTC. Amino acids: CASSPHGAFYGYTF.

This clonotype has ten or more counts. The chain joins TRBV28 to TRBJ2-1, with TRBD2 identical over 10 bases. The ends lost 3 bases at V and 5 bases at J; junction bases unmatched: 13. Per the germline V gene, CDR1 is MDHEN and CDR2 is SYDVKM. This CDR3 is built from 18 residues. The CDR3 protein is CASSFFTLAGVVDNEQFF. CDR3 DNA sequence: TGTGCCAGCAGTTTTTTTACCCTAGCGGGAGTGGTTGACAATGAGCAGTTCTTC. Together with reference TRBV28 and TRBJ2-1, the CDR3 gives the full variable domain: DVKVTQSSRYLVKRTGEKVFLECVQDMDHENMFWYRQDPGLGLRLIYFSYDVKMKEKGDIPEGYSVSREKKERFSLILESASTNQTSMYLCASSFFTLAGVVDNEQFFGPGTRLTVL.